This T cell receptor (beta chain) was retrieved from a study of CD8 T cells in ankylosing spondylitis (dated by TCRdb to about 2017). About the investigation overall: The study set out to find disease-linked TCR variants by profiling T cell receptor beta repertoires in ankylosing spondylitis patients and healthy donors. The whole study cohort included 108 healthy donors and 20 to 30 ankylosing spondylitis patients. Peripheral blood samples were taken, and synovial fluid was additionally collected from ankylosing spondylitis patients.

Overall study outcomes, separate from this receptor: According to the report, matched synovial fluid samples from ankylosing spondylitis patients were significantly enriched for the disease-linked clones. A CD8+ phenotype was shown by the disease-linked clones, which were found at relatively low frequencies in peripheral blood. Blood from ankylosing spondylitis patients appeared to be characterized by a TCR beta motif composed of 7 to 9 highly homologous amino acid variants. Some motif variants were previously reported in synovial fluid and blood of reactive arthritis patients, suggesting common disease-initiation mechanisms.

The instrument given in TCRdb is Illumina HiSeq 2500. Quantitative 5'-RACE with molecular barcodes was the method used to prepare the TCR beta libraries. On the study's bioinformatics: To identify disease-linked TCR variants, a new computational method was used, one built on a probabilistic model of VDJ rearrangement. TCRdb itself trimmed the public reads at Q25 with fastp, ran MiXCR and retained productive beta chains. All rows with the same CDR3 protein become a single entry with the most common DNA and genes. None of the V and J calls come from the authors' own analysis; TCRdb made them. The sample table lists 300,000 to 400,000 distinct CDR3 sequences, about a fifth of them with a count of one. Of the sample, about a sixth is held by the ten largest clones. This clonotype was seen ten or more times. Its cognate antigen has yet to be identified. No base-level quality is on record; no much larger clone is a single base apart.

The source material was blood, either unsorted or a sorted T cell fraction (not recorded which). The receptor's source is a male donor with ankylosing spondylitis.

The CDR3 in this case is CASRGQQNTEAFF. The DNA sequence is as follows: TGCGCCAGCCGGGGACAGCAGAACACTGAAGCTTTCTTT. The sequence is built from TRBV5-1 and TRBJ1-1, with TRBD1 matching 7 junction bases. The CDR3 covers 13 residues, taking in both the cysteine and the phenylalanine. CDR3 DNA is the only sequence kept; it has 39 bases, read in frame from the first base. Germline trimming: 7 bases from V, 1 base from J; junction bases outside gene matches: 4. The germline V gene encodes CDR1 SGHRS and CDR2 YFSETQ.